This T cell receptor (beta chain) was documented in a study of radiotherapy plus CTLA-4 blockade in lung cancer. Study summary: Under 20% of enrolled patients responded objectively, and roughly 30% had disease control. Findings and limits, study-wide: There was expansion of tumor-derived TCR clones in blood after radiotherapy plus ipilimumab. Increased serum interferon-beta after radiation also reportedly predicted response strongly.

Repertoires were generated with immunoSEQ multiplex PCR, while TCRdb's copy carries only in-frame clones and drops some. The profile covers about 87,000 clones, with approximately 86% appearing a single time and around 17% taken by the ten largest. The germline CDR1 and CDR2 sequences are GTSNPN and SVGIG (reference sequence). The CDR3 totals 14 residues. Trimming took 2 bases from V and 0 from J, leaving 10 bases between them. This clone has a single count. What it recognizes is unknown. The study treated chemo-refractory metastatic non-small-cell lung cancer patients with focal radiation plus ipilimumab CTLA-4 blockade.

V usage is TRBV30 and J usage is TRBJ1-1, with a possible D match to TRBD1 (6 bases). The receptor's source is a human donor with non-small cell lung cancer that progressed on radiotherapy plus ipilimumab. The sequenced sample was peripheral blood, obtained from a patient treated with radiotherapy plus ipilimumab. CDR3 nucleotide sequence: TGTGCCTGGAGTAGGGGGGGGATGAACACTGAAGCTTTCTTT. This sequence encodes CAWSRGGMNTEAFF.